The 8 T cell receptor beta chains below all came from one sample that was sequenced in a study of CD8 T cells in Susac syndrome. An input of roughly 0.45 to 1 ug of RNA was subjected to reverse transcription using random hexamers. A single record per CDR3 protein comes from TCRdb applying MiXCR to the immunoSEQ multiplex PCR reads. The sample records 200,000 or so distinct CDR3 sequences, about 96% being singletons. Sequencing was performed on CD4+ T cells from PBMCs. These receptors all stem from a human donor with multiple sclerosis.

This rearrangement joins TRBV29-1 to TRBJ2-3; no clear D. V was trimmed by 3 bases and J by 0 bases, leaving 10 bases between them. CDR1 SQVTM and CDR2 ANQGSEA come from the germline V gene. The CDR3 contains 14 residues. The CDR3 coding sequence is TGCAGCGTTGACGGAGAACTGAGCACAGATACGCAGTATTTT. Translation gives CSVDGELSTDTQYF.

The rearrangement joins TRBV20-1 to TRBJ1-2, with TRBD1 as a possible D gene (6 bases). Germline V gene data show CDR1 as DFQATT and CDR2 as SNEGSKA (reference sequence). CDR3 length equals 16 residues. V was cut by 6 bases and J by 8 bases, with 28 bases left in between. The CDR3 loop is CSASPTLQGPLRGYTF. The DNA for the CDR3 is TGCAGTGCCTCCCCCACCCTACAGGGCCCCCTCCGGGGCTACACCTTC.

The genes are TRBV20-1 and TRBJ2-1; a possible D gene is TRBD2 (6 bases). In germline, CDR1 is DFQATT, CDR2 SNEGSKA (reference sequence). CDR3 size: 14 residues. The germline V and J ends were trimmed by 3 bases and 6 bases, with 15 bases remaining between them. CDR3 protein: CSASLGLSVNEQFF. Written as DNA, the CDR3 is TGCAGTGCTAGCTTGGGACTTTCAGTCAATGAGCAGTTCTTC.

V is TRBV12-3 or TRBV12-4 and J is TRBJ2-7, with D possibly matching TRBD2 (5 bases). This CDR3 is 14 amino acids long. V gave up 1 base and J gave up 3 bases, with 10 bases separating them. CDR3 region: CASSLVEGSYEQYF. The CDR3 DNA sequence: TGTGCCAGCAGTTTAGTTGAGGGCAGCTACGAGCAGTACTTC.

The J gene is TRBJ2-3, the V gene TRBV20-1; 7 nucleotides match TRBD2. The CDR3 is 14 amino acids. Losses at the gene ends were 5 bases for V and 0 bases for J; bases not matched to a gene: 5. From germline, CDR1 is DFQATT and CDR2 SNEGSKA (reference sequence). The CDR3 region is CSAGRSGSTDTQYF. The CDR3 DNA sequence: TGCAGTGCTGGCCGTAGCGGGAGCACAGATACGCAGTATTTT.

The CDR3: CASTPRDSQAFF. CDR3 DNA sequence: TGTGCCAGCACTCCCCGGGACTCGCAAGCTTTCTTT. The chain is built from TRBV2 and TRBJ1-1; a weak D match, TRBD1 (5 bases). Germline V gives CDR1 SNHLY, CDR2 FYNNEI. V was clipped by 7 bases and J by 9 bases, with 15 bases between them. The CDR3 loop spans 12 amino acids.

The J gene is TRBJ2-3, the V gene TRBV7-2; 8 nucleotides match TRBD2. CDR3 length equals 13 residues. J gave up 2 bases and V 6 bases, and 1 base lay outside the gene matches. CDR1 and CDR2 from the germline V gene are SGHTA and FQGNSA. DNA of the CDR3: TGTGCCAGCAGACTAGCGGCCACAGATACGCAGTATTTT. The encoded protein is CASRLAATDTQYF.

This CDR3 reads CASTNLGTRHQETQYF. The CDR3 DNA reads as TGTGCCAGCACCAATCTAGGGACTAGACATCAAGAGACCCAGTACTTC. This chain links TRBV11-2 with TRBJ2-5; 8 positions agree with TRBD2. The germline V gene has CDR1 SGHAT and CDR2 FQNNGV. Trimming took 7 bases from V and 2 from J; bases not matched to a gene: 12. The CDR3 runs 16 residues. The full variable domain, completed using reference TRBV11-2 and TRBJ2-5, is EAGVAQSPRYKIIEKRQSVAFWCNPISGHATLYWYQQILGQGPKLLIQFQNNGVVDDSQLPKDRFSAERLKGVDSTLKIQPAKLEDSAVYLCASTNLGTRHQETQYFGPGTRLLVL.